This record looks at one TCR beta chain sequence and its context. Its target is not known. These data belong to a study of T cell repertoires in cytomegalovirus infection. Study overall: Recently described HLA-C-restricted plus well-studied HLA-B-restricted CMV epitopes were used. Public TCR beta signatures provided an indication of both CMV infection and a matching HLA type.

TCRdb recomputed calls from the reads with MiXCR, one row per CDR3 protein. The sample contains around 900,000 distinct CDR3 sequences, 25% to 40% of which appear only once. The CDR3 is made up of 13 amino acids. Trimming shortened V by 3 bases and J by 0 bases, and 5 bases separated the two germline ends. Germline lookup yields CDR1 SEHNR and CDR2 FQNEAQ (reference sequence). The chain carries TRBV7-9 and TRBJ2-5; D not certain. The input for sequencing was cultured CD8+ T cells from PBMCs, taken from culture after CMV antigen stimulation. The source of this sequence is a human donor in good health (CMV status not recorded). Some clones in this sample may be carry-over from other donors' samples. The CDR3 region is CASSFDNQETQYF. The CDR3 bases are TGTGCCAGCAGCTTTGACAACCAAGAGACCCAGTACTTC.